The 32 T cell receptor beta chains below were found in one sample sequenced in a study of T cell responses to AZD1222 COVID-19 vaccine. Libraries were prepared by immunoSEQ multiplex PCR; TCRdb keeps only in-frame clonotypes and omits some of them. The sample contains 150,000 to 200,000 clones, about 91% of which appear only once. Sample: peripheral blood, taken 28 days after the second AZD1222 dose. These receptors were collected from an adult who received the AZD1222 COVID-19 vaccine.

The chain is built from TRBV6-5 and TRBJ2-7; 8 positions agree with TRBD1. The V gene end was trimmed by 6 bases and the J gene end by 6 bases; junction bases not matched to a gene: 10. There are 14 residues in the CDR3. CDR1 is MNHEY, CDR2 SVGAGI, per germline. The CDR3 region is CASRAGQGLVEQYF. DNA of the CDR3: TGTGCCAGCAGGGCAGGACAGGGCCTAGTCGAGCAGTACTTC.

The chain is built from TRBV29-1 and TRBJ2-1; a possible D gene is TRBD1 (6 bases). From germline, CDR1 is SQVTM and CDR2 ANQGSEA. The CDR3 is 14 residues long. V was trimmed by 6 bases and J by 9 bases, leaving 21 bases between them. The CDR3 coding sequence is TGCAGCGTCCTCCAGGGGATCCCATCAGTTGAGCAGTTCTTC. This translates into CSVLQGIPSVEQFF.

The chain employs TRBV3-1 (or the pseudogene TRBV3-2) and TRBJ1-1; possible D gene TRBD1, 5 bases. This CDR3 region has 15 residues. CDR1 is LGHDT, CDR2 YNNKEL, per germline (reference sequence). Trimming pared 5 bases from V and 4 bases from J, leaving 17 bases between. The CDR3 nucleotides read TGTGCCAGCAGCTTCCGGCCGGCAGGGAGCACTGAAGCTTTCTTT. Translation gives CASSFRPAGSTEAFF.

The sample holds one count of this clone. The chain links TRBV5-4 to TRBJ2-1, with D possibly TRBD2 on 6 matching bases. Trimming removed 7 bases at V and 5 bases at J, with 16 bases between. In germline, CDR1 is SGHNT, CDR2 YYREEE (reference sequence). This CDR3 is built from 14 residues. In DNA, the CDR3 is TGTGCCAGCTGGGATGGCGGAGGGAACAATGAGCAGTTCTTC. It specifies CASWDGGGNNEQFF.

The V and J genes are TRBV2 and TRBJ1-4; D not resolved. Germline CDR1 reads SNHLY; CDR2 reads FYNNEI. This CDR3 has 14 residues. Trimming left V 5 bases short and J 10 bases short, with 17 bases between. Here the CDR3 DNA reads TGTGCCAGCAGTCTAGCCCAGGACTATGGAAAACTGTTTTTT. Its protein product is CASSLAQDYGKLFF. Full variable domain (missing parts from reference TRBV2 and TRBJ1-4): EPEVTQTPSHQVTQMGQEVILRCVPISNHLYFYWYRQILGQKVEFLVSFYNNEISEKSEIFDDQFSVERPDGSNFTLKIRSTKLEDSAMYFCASSLAQDYGKLFFGSGTQLSVL.

This clone has a count of ten or more. V is TRBV6-4 and J is TRBJ1-5; D uncertain. CDR1 MRHNA and CDR2 SNTAGT come from the germline V gene. The CDR3 covers 13 residues. V was cut by 6 bases and J by 3 bases, with 9 bases left in between. The CDR3 protein is CASRAGYNQPQHF. CDR3 sequence (DNA): TGTGCCAGCAGGGCAGGTTACAATCAGCCCCAGCATTTT.

This chain uses TRBV11-2 with TRBJ2-2; TRBD2 matches at 9 bases. The germline gives CDR1 SGHAT, CDR2 FQNNGV. The CDR3 length is 19 residues. V lost 5 bases to trimming and J lost 4 bases; unmatched junction nucleotides: 17. The CDR3 loop reads CASSPRVPVAGVRTGELFF. The DNA of the CDR3 is TGTGCCAGCAGCCCGAGGGTGCCCGTAGCGGGAGTACGCACCGGGGAGCTGTTTTTT.

The sample holds one count of this clone. The rearrangement joins TRBV7-9 to TRBJ1-3; D is ambiguous. Germline values: CDR1 SEHNR, CDR2 FQNEAQ (reference sequence). The CDR3 runs to 16 residues. The germline V and J ends were trimmed by 0 bases and 4 bases, with 13 bases remaining between them. The CDR3 DNA reads TGTGCCAGCAGCTTAGCGGAGGGAGAGGCGGGAAACACCATATATTTT. This gives the protein CASSLAEGEAGNTIYF.

The V gene is TRBV12-3 or TRBV12-4, the J gene TRBJ1-1; the D gene is possibly TRBD1 (5 bases). The CDR3 spans 12 residues. Trimming removed 5 bases at V and 5 bases at J, with 9 bases between. CDR3 nucleotide sequence: TGTGCCAGCAGTGGGGGGGGAACTGAAGCTTTCTTT. Its protein is CASSGGGTEAFF.

The V and J genes are TRBV7-2 and TRBJ1-3; D is perhaps TRBD1 (6 bases). In germline, CDR1 is SGHTA, CDR2 FQGNSA. CDR3 length: 16 amino acids. V shed 5 bases and J shed 5 bases, with 19 bases lying between them. For the CDR3, the DNA is TGTGCCAGCAGCCAGCGACAGGCCGGCCCCCGAAACACCATATATTTT. This translates into CASSQRQAGPRNTIYF. Complete variable domain (other parts from reference TRBV7-2 and TRBJ1-3): GAGVSQSPSNKVTEKGKDVELRCDPISGHTALYWYRQSLGQGLEFLIYFQGNSAPDKSGLPSDRFSAERTGGSVSTLTIQRTQQEDSAVYLCASSQRQAGPRNTIYFGEGSWLTVV.

The rearrangement links TRBV5-1 to TRBJ1-2; 7 bases align to TRBD1. The germline CDR1 and CDR2 sequences are SGHRS and YFSETQ. Trimming cost V 6 bases and J 3 bases; bases outside gene matches: 8. CDR3 length equals 14 residues. The CDR3 bases are TGCGCCAGCAAGTCTTTCGGACAGGACTATGGCTACACCTTC. It specifies CASKSFGQDYGYTF.

The chain couples TRBV29-1 to TRBJ1-1; D is perhaps TRBD1 (5 bases). Germline V gene lookup returns CDR1 SQVTM and CDR2 ANQGSEA. The ends were cut back, 5 bases at V and 10 bases at J, with 14 bases in the middle. The CDR3 runs 11 residues. The CDR3 loop reads CSVNGAARAFF. CDR3 bases: TGCAGCGTTAACGGGGCAGCCAGAGCTTTCTTT.

The chain carries TRBV6-2 or TRBV6-3 and TRBJ2-1; unclear D gene. The CDR3 has 12 residues. The V end lost 5 bases, the J end lost 7 bases, and 9 bases lay between the germline ends. CDR1 is MNHEY, CDR2 SVGEGT, per germline. The CDR3 bases are TGTGCCAGCAGTCCCCAGGTGAATGAGCAGTTCTTC. Translating gives CASSPQVNEQFF.

The chain combines TRBV13 with TRBJ1-2; perhaps TRBD1 as D (5 bases). The V gene lost 2 bases and the J gene lost 6 bases, with 19 bases spanning the gap. The CDR3 consists of 16 residues. The germline V gene has CDR1 PRHDT and CDR2 FYEKMQ (reference sequence). The CDR3 reads CASSLRVLGRGDGYTF. DNA of the CDR3: TGTGCCAGCAGCTTACGGGTCTTGGGTAGGGGTGATGGCTACACCTTC.

This sequence joins TRBV29-1 and TRBJ1-2; D is perhaps TRBD1 (6 bases). V was pared by 2 bases and J by 2 bases, with 12 bases between. The CDR3 length is 14 residues. Germline values: CDR1 SQVTM, CDR2 ANQGSEA. CDR3 sequence reads: CSVEKTGNNYGYTF. The CDR3, as DNA: TGCAGCGTTGAAAAAACAGGGAACAACTATGGCTACACCTTC. The complete variable domain, with remaining parts taken from reference TRBV29-1 and TRBJ1-2, reads SAVISQKPSRDICQRGTSLTIQCQVDSQVTMMFWYRQQPGQSLTLIATANQGSEATYESGFVIDKFPISRPNLTFSTLTVSNMSPEDSSIYLCSVEKTGNNYGYTFGSGTRLTVV.

V and J are TRBV14 and TRBJ2-2; D ambiguous. Germline V gene data show CDR1 as SGHDN and CDR2 as FVKESK. With 0 bases removed from V and 4 bases from J, the gap between germline ends came to 6 bases. The CDR3 extends over 14 amino acids. CDR3 nucleotides: TGTGCCAGCAGCCAAGAATGGAGCACCGGGGAGCTGTTTTTT. It is translated as CASSQEWSTGELFF.

The J gene is TRBJ2-7, the V gene TRBV3-1 (or the pseudogene TRBV3-2); 8 bases match TRBD1. The V gene's germline CDR1 is LGHDT and CDR2 YNNKEL (reference sequence). The CDR3 is 13 residues long. After removal of 3 bases from V and 7 bases from J, the junction contained 5 bases not matched to a gene. The CDR3 DNA follows: TGTGCCAGCAGCCAGCAGGGGGCCTGGGAGCAGTACTTC. It is translated as CASSQQGAWEQYF.

The chain has TRBV10-2 and TRBJ1-5; no clear D gene. V was shortened by 0 bases and J by 7 bases, with 7 bases between the two germline ends. The CDR3 contains 13 residues. Germline CDR1 WSHSY, CDR2 SAAADI. CDR3: CASSESMGQPQHF. CDR3 sequence (DNA): TGCGCCAGCAGTGAGTCTATGGGCCAGCCCCAGCATTTT.

V is TRBV3-1 (or the pseudogene TRBV3-2) and J is TRBJ1-1, with 9 bases that match TRBD1. The germline V gene has CDR1 LGHDT and CDR2 YNNKEL (reference sequence). The CDR3 contains 11 residues. V lost 7 bases and J lost 12; bases outside the gene matches: 6. Here the CDR3 DNA reads TGTGCCAGCAACGGACAGGGGACGACTTTCTTT. Protein: CASNGQGTTFF.

The CDR3 spells CASRGQGINTEAFF. CDR3 nucleotide sequence: TGTGCCAGCAGAGGACAGGGAATAAACACTGAAGCTTTCTTT. J is TRBJ1-1 and V is TRBV13, with 8 positions matching TRBD1. The CDR3 extends over 14 amino acids. From germline, CDR1 is PRHDT and CDR2 FYEKMQ (reference sequence). V was pared by 6 bases and J by 2 bases, with 5 bases of the junction left unmatched.

The chain combines TRBV19 with TRBJ1-2; tentatively, D is TRBD1 (5 bases). V lost 8 bases and J 1 base, leaving 11 bases between the germline ends. CDR3 length: 13 residues. Germline CDR1 LNHDA, CDR2 SQIVND (reference sequence). The CDR3 nucleotides read TGTGCCAGTCGACAGCCGAATAACTATGGCTACACCTTC. It codes for CASRQPNNYGYTF.

The CDR3 region is CASSSSGTGDLVSNTIYF. The CDR3, as DNA: TGCGCCAGCAGCTCCTCCGGGACAGGGGACTTGGTCTCAAACACCATATATTTT. V usage is TRBV5-1 and J usage is TRBJ1-3; 10 bases line up with TRBD1. Looked up from germline, CDR1 is SGHRS and CDR2 is YFSETQ. Trimming removed 3 bases from V and 6 bases from J; junction bases left unmatched: 15. This CDR3 spans 18 amino acids.

V is TRBV7-9 and J is TRBJ2-7; tentatively, D is TRBD1 (5 bases). The germline V gene encodes CDR1 SEHNR and CDR2 FQNEAQ (reference sequence). The CDR3 totals 14 residues. Deletions cut 1 base from V and 2 bases from J, with 9 bases between. CDR3 in amino acids: CASSLGGPAYEQYF. DNA for the CDR3: TGTGCCAGCAGCTTAGGGGGCCCGGCCTACGAGCAGTACTTC.

V usage is TRBV11-2 and J usage is TRBJ2-1, with 11 bases fitting TRBD2. V lost 5 bases and J lost 7; bases outside the gene matches: 4. Germline V gene data show CDR1 as SGHAT and CDR2 as FQNNGV. The CDR3 contains 14 residues. CDR3 protein: CASSPRTSGNEQFF. The CDR3 region has the DNA TGTGCCAGCAGCCCCCGGACTAGCGGGAATGAGCAGTTCTTC. The variable domain in full, completed from reference TRBV11-2 and TRBJ2-1, reads EAGVAQSPRYKIIEKRQSVAFWCNPISGHATLYWYQQILGQGPKLLIQFQNNGVVDDSQLPKDRFSAERLKGVDSTLKIQPAKLEDSAVYLCASSPRTSGNEQFFGPGTRLTVL.

The rearrangement joins TRBV20-1 to TRBJ2-6, with a possible D match to TRBD1 (5 bases). Germline V gene data show CDR1 as DFQATT and CDR2 as SNEGSKA (reference sequence). The CDR3 runs to 16 residues. Deletions cut 3 bases from V and 0 bases from J, with 12 bases between. DNA of the CDR3: TGCAGTGCTAGTCAGGGTCGCTTCTCTGGGGCCAACGTCCTGACTTTC. Its protein is CSASQGRFSGANVLTF.

CDR3 in DNA: TGTGCCAGCAGCGGGCCCCCCACAGGGGGGGACTATGGCTACACCTTC. It specifies CASSGPPTGGDYGYTF. The chain carries TRBV11-2 and TRBJ1-2, with TRBD1 matching over 8 bases. V trimming: 5 bases; J trimming: 3 bases; junction bases outside the gene matches: 11. This CDR3 is 16 amino acids long. CDR1 and CDR2 from the germline V gene are SGHAT and FQNNGV.

The V call is TRBV7-9, the J call TRBJ2-7, with 13 bases matching TRBD2. The germline V gene encodes CDR1 SEHNR and CDR2 FQNEAQ (reference sequence). V shed 5 bases and J 2 bases; nucleotides not matched to a gene: 6. The CDR3 has 16 amino acids. The CDR3 bases are TGTGCCAGCAGCGACCCCGGGACTAGCGGGACCTACGAGCAGTACTTC. It is translated as CASSDPGTSGTYEQYF.

The V gene is TRBV12-3 or TRBV12-4, the J gene TRBJ2-7; D might be TRBD1 (6 bases). This CDR3 is 13 amino acids long. The V and J ends lost 6 bases and 5 bases respectively, with 14 bases between them. CDR3 in DNA: TGTGCCAGCAGGACCATGGGGACAAACGAGCAGTACTTC. Its protein is CASRTMGTNEQYF.

The gene calls are TRBV5-1 and TRBJ2-7; 7 bases are a match to TRBD1. V gave up 5 bases and J gave up 4 bases; unmatched junction bases: 9. The V gene's germline CDR1 is SGHRS and CDR2 YFSETQ. The CDR3 runs to 14 residues. CDR3 sequence reads: CASRIDRAPYEQYF. The CDR3 nucleotides read TGCGCCAGCAGAATAGACAGGGCACCATACGAGCAGTACTTC.

This clone occurred once. The rearrangement uses TRBV19 and TRBJ1-2, with TRBD1 as a possible D gene (5 bases). Per the germline V gene, CDR1 is LNHDA and CDR2 is SQIVND (reference sequence). The CDR3 sequence is 14 residues long. V lost 4 bases and J lost 1, with 10 bases in between. CDR3 protein: CASSTGTLNYGYTF. Written as DNA, the CDR3 is TGTGCCAGTAGTACTGGGACCCTTAACTATGGCTACACCTTC.

The chain combines TRBV5-6 with TRBJ1-2; 8 nucleotides match TRBD1. This CDR3 comprises 13 residues. The V gene end was trimmed by 2 bases and the J gene end by 8 bases; junction bases not matched to a gene: 5. Germline V gene data show CDR1 as SGHDT and CDR2 as YYEEEE. The CDR3 is CASSFGQGWGYTF. As DNA, the CDR3 is TGTGCCAGCAGCTTTGGACAGGGCTGGGGCTACACCTTC. The full variable domain, rest sourced from reference TRBV5-6 and TRBJ1-2, is DAGVTQSPTHLIKTRGQQVTLRCSPKSGHDTVSWYQQALGQGPQFIFQYYEEEERQRGNFPDRFSGHQFPNYSSELNVNALLLGDSALYLCASSFGQGWGYTFGSGTRLTVV.

The chain carries TRBV5-1 and TRBJ2-7; possible D gene TRBD1, 5 bases. CDR3 length: 17 residues. Germline CDR1 reads SGHRS; CDR2 reads YFSETQ. The germline V and J ends were trimmed by 1 base and 4 bases, with 21 bases remaining between them. The CDR3: CASSLFREAGMLYEQYF. CDR3 DNA: TGCGCCAGCAGCTTGTTTCGTGAGGCAGGGATGTTGTACGAGCAGTACTTC.